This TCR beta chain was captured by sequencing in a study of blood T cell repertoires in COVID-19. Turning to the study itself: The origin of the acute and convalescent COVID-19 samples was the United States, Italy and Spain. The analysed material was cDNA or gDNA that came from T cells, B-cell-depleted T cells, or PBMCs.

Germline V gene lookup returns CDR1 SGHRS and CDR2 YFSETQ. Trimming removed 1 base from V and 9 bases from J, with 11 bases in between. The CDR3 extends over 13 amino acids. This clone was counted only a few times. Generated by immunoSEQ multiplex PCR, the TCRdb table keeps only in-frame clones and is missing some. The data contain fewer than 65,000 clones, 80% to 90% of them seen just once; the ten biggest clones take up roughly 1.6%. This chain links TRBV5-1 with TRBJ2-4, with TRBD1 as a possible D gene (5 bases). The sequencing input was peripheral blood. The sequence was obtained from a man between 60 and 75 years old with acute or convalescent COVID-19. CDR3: CASSLQGNGIQYF. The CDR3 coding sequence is TGCGCCAGCAGCTTGCAGGGCAATGGCATTCAGTACTTC.